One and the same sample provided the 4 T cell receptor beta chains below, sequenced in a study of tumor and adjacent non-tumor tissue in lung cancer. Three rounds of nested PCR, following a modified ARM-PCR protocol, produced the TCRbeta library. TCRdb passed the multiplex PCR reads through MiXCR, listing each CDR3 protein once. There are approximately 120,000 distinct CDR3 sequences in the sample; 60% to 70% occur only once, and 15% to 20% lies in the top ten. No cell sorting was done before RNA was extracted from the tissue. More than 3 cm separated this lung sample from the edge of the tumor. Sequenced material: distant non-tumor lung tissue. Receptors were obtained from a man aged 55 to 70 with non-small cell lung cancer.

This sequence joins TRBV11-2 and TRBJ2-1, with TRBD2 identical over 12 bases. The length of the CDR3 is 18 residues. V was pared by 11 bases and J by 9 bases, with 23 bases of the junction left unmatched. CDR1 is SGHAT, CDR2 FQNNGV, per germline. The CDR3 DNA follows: TGTGCCTGCAACTTAAAAGCTAGCGGGAGGGCCGGGTGGGTTGAGCAGTTCTTC. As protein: CACNLKASGRAGWVEQFF.

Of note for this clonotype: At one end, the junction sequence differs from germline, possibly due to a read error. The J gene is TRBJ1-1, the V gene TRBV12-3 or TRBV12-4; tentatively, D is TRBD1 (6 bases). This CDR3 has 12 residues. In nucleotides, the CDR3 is TGTGCCAACACTAGGAGGGACACCGAAGCTTTCTTT. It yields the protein CANTRRDTEAFF.

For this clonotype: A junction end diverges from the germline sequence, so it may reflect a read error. CDR3 sequence (DNA): TGCGGCGTTGAATGTAAACACAGCTCCTACAATGAGCAGTCCTTC. As protein: CGVECKHSSYNEQSF. This rearrangement joins TRBV29-1 to TRBJ2-1; D is undetermined. The CDR3 is made up of 15 amino acids. The V gene's germline CDR1 is SQVTM and CDR2 ANQGSEA.

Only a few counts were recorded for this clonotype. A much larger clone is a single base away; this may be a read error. This CDR3 reads CAGSLGWEQYF. The CDR3 DNA reads as TGTGCCGGCAGTTTAGGCTGGGAGCAGTACTTC. The rearrangement links TRBV12-3 or TRBV12-4 to TRBJ2-7; D gene ambiguous. The CDR3 sequence is 11 residues long.